This is a list of T cell receptor beta chains from one sample in a study of T cell responses to AZD1222 COVID-19 vaccine. Repertoires were generated with immunoSEQ multiplex PCR, while TCRdb's copy carries only in-frame clones and drops some. The repertoire holds roughly 100,000 clones, with roughly 87% as singletons. Material: peripheral blood, obtained on day 0 of AZD1222 vaccination. The receptors derive from an adult in good health. Both conserved end residues are part of each CDR3. D genes are given only for firm matches. Clone sizes are given selectively: once, few, many, or a class where the clone is expanded.

clone size,V gene,J gene,D gene,CDR3 DNA,CDR3 protein
few,TRBV9,TRBJ1-5,.,TGTGCCAGCAGCGGCCCCGGGGGGAGCAATCAGCCCCAGCATTTT,CASSGPGGSNQPQHF
.,TRBV4-1,TRBJ2-5,TRBD2,TGCGCCAGCAGAAGCGGGGGGGTCTCGGAGACCCAGTACTTC,CASRSGGVSETQYF
.,TRBV5-4,TRBJ2-7,.,TGTGCCAGCAGCTTGTGGGGATCCACCTACGAGCAGTACTTC,CASSLWGSTYEQYF
.,TRBV7-8,TRBJ1-2,TRBD1,TGTGCCAGCAGCTTAGGTCGGACAGGGGTCACGGATGGCTACACCTTC,CASSLGRTGVTDGYTF
.,TRBV3-1/TRBV3-2,TRBJ1-4,.,TGTGCCAGCAGCCAAGAAGAGACATTCGAAAGTGAAAAACTGTTTTTT,CASSQEETFESEKLFF
.,TRBV19,TRBJ2-3,TRBD1,TGTGCCAGTAGATACGGGACAGGCGGACCAGATACGCAGTATTTT,CASRYGTGGPDTQYF
.,TRBV7-6,TRBJ1-2,.,TGTGCCAGCAGCCCACGAGCGGGTGCGGGCTACACCTTC,CASSPRAGAGYTF
.,TRBV3-1/TRBV3-2,TRBJ1-1,.,TGTGCCAGCAGTAACTGGAGAGATAACACTGAAGCTTTCTTT,CASSNWRDNTEAFF
.,TRBV7-9,TRBJ1-5,.,TGTGCCAGCAGCTTAGGAGGACAGCCCCAGCATTTT,CASSLGGQPQHF
.,TRBV10-3,TRBJ1-2,TRBD1,TGTGCCATACAACGACAGGGTAGGGGGTATGGCTACACCTTC,CAIQRQGRGYGYTF
.,TRBV19,TRBJ2-1,TRBD1,TGTGCCAGTAGTGTCGACAGGGACGAGCAGTTCTTC,CASSVDRDEQFF
.,TRBV5-4,TRBJ1-2,.,TGTGCCAGCTCCAACTGGGGGGTCACTGGCTACACCTTC,CASSNWGVTGYTF
.,TRBV2,TRBJ2-7,TRBD1,TGTGCCAGCAGTGGCTGGACTCTAGGGACAGGGACCTACGAGCAGTACTTC,CASSGWTLGTGTYEQYF
.,TRBV7-9,TRBJ1-6,TRBD1,TGTGCCAGCAGCCGGGACAGCCCTTCCCTAGATTCACCCCTCCACTTT,CASSRDSPSLDSPLHF
.,TRBV5-6,TRBJ2-3,.,TGTGCCAGCAGCCCGTGGCTTACCGATGGGGATACGCAGTATTTT,CASSPWLTDGDTQYF
.,TRBV7-2,TRBJ1-1,TRBD1,TGTGCCAGCACCTCCACTCGACAGGGCGTCGCTTTCTTT,CASTSTRQGVAFF
.,TRBV6-1,TRBJ2-7,TRBD1,TGTGCCAGCAGTGAGTGGGACAGCACCTACGAGCAGTACTTC,CASSEWDSTYEQYF
.,TRBV2,TRBJ1-2,.,TGTGCCAGCAGTGAAACCCCCTATGGCTACACCTTC,CASSETPYGYTF
.,TRBV5-1,TRBJ1-4,.,TGCGCCAGCAGCTTGTTATCGGGAGAACGGGAAAAACTGTTTTTT,CASSLLSGEREKLFF
.,TRBV3-1/TRBV3-2,TRBJ1-3,.,TGTGCCAGCAGCCAAGACCCGAGCTCTGGAAACACCATATATTTT,CASSQDPSSGNTIYF
.,TRBV6-1,TRBJ1-2,.,TGTGCCAGCAGTGACCCGGGACTCAATTCTAAAGGGACCTTC,CASSDPGLNSKGTF
.,TRBV29-1,TRBJ1-1,.,TGCAGCGCCTCTAGGGTTCGCACTGAAGCTTTCTTT,CSASRVRTEAFF
.,TRBV6-6,TRBJ2-1,TRBD2,TGTGCCAGCAGTTTGCTAGCGGGGGGGCTAGGTGATGAGCAGTTCTTC,CASSLLAGGLGDEQFF
.,TRBV6-5,TRBJ1-1,TRBD1,TGTGCCAGCAGTTACTCGGGACAGGGATTCACTGAAGCTTTCTTT,CASSYSGQGFTEAFF
.,TRBV7-3,TRBJ2-1,.,TGTGCCAGCAGCTTAATTCCGGGACTTGGACCCTCCTACAATGAGCAGTTCTTC,CASSLIPGLGPSYNEQFF
once,TRBV28,TRBJ1-2,.,TGTGCCAGCAGTTTATCCCGTAACTATGGCTACACCTTC,CASSLSRNYGYTF
.,TRBV5-6,TRBJ2-5,.,TGTGCCAGCAGCTTGGGTAGCGCATCCCAAGAGACCCAGTACTTC,CASSLGSASQETQYF
once,TRBV5-4,TRBJ1-4,.,TGTGCCAGCAGCATAGGACGTACGGATAATGAAAAACTGTTTTTT,CASSIGRTDNEKLFF
.,TRBV19,TRBJ1-1,.,TGTGCCAGTAGCTCGGACAGAACATACACTGAAGCTTTCTTT,CASSSDRTYTEAFF
.,TRBV7-2,TRBJ1-1,.,TGTGCCAGCAGCCTGGTATGGGCGGACACTGAAGCTTTCTTT,CASSLVWADTEAFF
once,TRBV29-1,TRBJ1-3,.,TGCAGCGTGGCCGGGGACGAAGACCTCTCTGGAAACACCATATATTTT,CSVAGDEDLSGNTIYF
.,TRBV7-9,TRBJ2-1,TRBD1,TGTGCCAGCAGCGTTTTGCGGACAGGGGTTTTTAATGAGCAGTTCTTC,CASSVLRTGVFNEQFF
.,TRBV30,TRBJ2-7,.,TGTGCCTGGAATTTAGGACAGACCTACTACGAGCAGTACTTC,CAWNLGQTYYEQYF
few,TRBV5-5,TRBJ1-5,.,TGTGCCAGCAGCTTTGTAACTACTGGGAGCAATCAGCCCCAGCATTTT,CASSFVTTGSNQPQHF
.,TRBV10-1,TRBJ2-5,TRBD2,TGCGCCAGCAGTGAAGGAAGCGGGGGGGAGACCCAGTACTTC,CASSEGSGGETQYF
.,TRBV6-5,TRBJ2-2,.,TGTGCCAGCAGGCACAGGGAGAACACCGGGGAGCTGTTTTTT,CASRHRENTGELFF
.,TRBV19,TRBJ1-2,.,TGTGCCAGTAGTACCCAGGACGCCGGCTACACCTTC,CASSTQDAGYTF
.,TRBV4-1,TRBJ1-1,.,TGCGCCAGCAGCCACCTAGCGTTGAACACTGAAGCTTTCTTT,CASSHLALNTEAFF
.,TRBV10-3,TRBJ2-5,.,TGTGCCATCAGTGACCCAAGCGAGACCCAGTACTTC,CAISDPSETQYF
.,TRBV13,TRBJ2-3,TRBD2,TGTGCCAGCAGCTTCCTTAGGGCGGGGGGCGGCACAGATACGCAGTATTTT,CASSFLRAGGGTDTQYF
.,TRBV7-9,TRBJ1-1,.,TGTGCCAGCAGCTCGAACAGGAGCCCGAACACTGAAGCTTTCTTT,CASSSNRSPNTEAFF
.,TRBV5-6,TRBJ1-2,.,TGTGCCAGCAGCTTTTTCTCGTCAGGACTGCCTAACTATGGCTACACCTTC,CASSFFSSGLPNYGYTF
.,TRBV4-1,TRBJ1-6,TRBD1,TGCGCCAGCAGCCAATCACGGGGCCAGGGGGCATATTCACCCCTCCACTTT,CASSQSRGQGAYSPLHF
.,TRBV6-1,TRBJ2-5,TRBD2,TGTGCCAGCAGTGAAGAGCGGGACGCACAAGAGACCCAGTACTTC,CASSEERDAQETQYF
many,TRBV7-9,TRBJ1-5,.,TGTGCCAGCAGCTACACGACAGATCAGCCCCAGCATTTT,CASSYTTDQPQHF
.,TRBV7-9,TRBJ1-2,.,TGTGCCAGCAGTACCTCAGCCTCTAACTATGGCTACACCTTC,CASSTSASNYGYTF
once,TRBV7-2,TRBJ2-7,TRBD2,TGTGCCAGCAGCTTAGGCGGGGGATTCTACGAGCAGTACTTC,CASSLGGGFYEQYF
.,TRBV25-1,TRBJ1-4,.,TGTGCCAGAGTCACGAGGTTTGTGGGAATCAATGAAAAACTGTTTTTT,CARVTRFVGINEKLFF
.,TRBV19,TRBJ2-3,.,TGTGCCAGTAGTATAGGAGGCGGAGGCACAGATACGCAGTATTTT,CASSIGGGGTDTQYF
.,TRBV5-1,TRBJ2-7,TRBD1,TGCGCCAGCAGAGGGGGCGAAGGGAGAATTCTCTACGAGCAGTACTTC,CASRGGEGRILYEQYF
.,TRBV5-1,TRBJ1-5,.,TGCGCCAGCAGCTTGGGGGGCGAGGCCCAGCCCCAGCATTTT,CASSLGGEAQPQHF
.,TRBV28,TRBJ1-1,.,TGTGCCAGCAGTTTATACGGGTATTGGACTGAAGCTTTCTTT,CASSLYGYWTEAFF
.,TRBV18,TRBJ2-5,TRBD1,TGTGCCAGCTCAAAGGTGACAGGGGATTACCAAGAGACCCAGTACTTC,CASSKVTGDYQETQYF
.,TRBV28,TRBJ1-5,.,TGTGCCAGCAGTTTAGGCAGGATGGGTGGCAATCAGCCCCAGCATTTT,CASSLGRMGGNQPQHF
.,TRBV5-4,TRBJ1-2,.,TGTGCCAGCAGCCTGTTCTACAGGGTTAACGGCTACACCTTC,CASSLFYRVNGYTF
.,TRBV5-6,TRBJ2-7,.,TGTGCCAGCACCGAAGGCGGCGAGCAGTACTTC,CASTEGGEQYF
.,TRBV9,TRBJ2-1,.,TGTGCCAGCAGAAGGGACGCCGCCGGCAATGAGCAGTTCTTC,CASRRDAAGNEQFF